These 12 T cell receptor beta chains came from one sample sequenced in a study of T cell repertoires in cytomegalovirus infection (dated 2019 in TCRdb). Antigens of these TCRs are unknown. The treatment or condition label on this specimen signifies: in vitro stimulation with specific CMV peptide epitopes to enrich CMV-specific T cells. The listed sequencing device is Illumina HiSeq 1500. The public reads were reanalyzed by TCRdb: fastp trimming at Q25, MiXCR alignment, in-frame beta chains only. Merged by CDR3 protein, the rows form single entries marked with the most common genes and DNA. A total of approximately 120,000 distinct CDR3 sequences appear in this sample, 25% to 35% of them only once. The top ten clonotypes cover around 80% of the sample. This sample comprised CD8+ T cells from cultured PBMCs, obtained from culture after CMV antigen stimulation. Receptors originate from a human donor in good health (CMV status not recorded). Some clones in this sample may be carry-over from other donors' samples.

V is TRBV27 and J is TRBJ2-7, with TRBD1 identical over 7 bases. Germline CDR1 is MNHEY and CDR2 is SMNVEV (reference sequence). This CDR3 is 13 amino acids long. Trimming took 7 bases from V and 5 from J; bases not matched to a gene: 8. The CDR3 here is CASNPTGSHEQYF. The CDR3 DNA reads as TGTGCCAGCAACCCGACAGGGTCCCACGAGCAGTACTTC.

This rearrangement joins TRBV7-2 to TRBJ2-7; 12 nucleotides align to TRBD1. The V gene's germline CDR1 is SGHTA and CDR2 FQGNSA. The CDR3 runs to 15 residues. J gave up 8 bases and V 3 bases, and 8 bases lay outside the gene matches. The CDR3 nucleotides are TGTGCCAGCAGCTTTTCCGGGACAGGGGGCCCCAAGCAGTACTTC. Protein product: CASSFSGTGGPKQYF. Using reference TRBV7-2 and TRBJ2-7 for the parts outside the CDR3, the full variable domain is GAGVSQSPSNKVTEKGKDVELRCDPISGHTALYWYRQSLGQGLEFLIYFQGNSAPDKSGLPSDRFSAERTGGSVSTLTIQRTQQEDSAVYLCASSFSGTGGPKQYFGPGTRLTVT.

The chain is built from TRBV28 and TRBJ2-7, with TRBD1 as a possible D gene (7 bases). Trimming removed 3 bases at V and 2 bases at J, with 14 bases between. CDR1 is MDHEN and CDR2 is SYDVKM in the germline V gene. CDR3 length equals 15 residues. The CDR3 here is CASSFVGGGAYEQYF. CDR3 nucleotides: TGTGCCAGCAGTTTTGTAGGGGGCGGGGCCTACGAGCAGTACTTC.

The J gene is TRBJ2-7, the V gene TRBV15; the D call may be TRBD1 or TRBD2 (6 bases each). Germline CDR1 and CDR2: LNHNV and YYDKDF (reference sequence). The germline V and J ends were trimmed by 9 bases and 4 bases, with 16 bases remaining between them. This CDR3 is built from 13 residues. The CDR3 sequence is CATGPGALYEQYF. The CDR3 DNA sequence: TGTGCCACAGGACCGGGGGCGCTTTACGAGCAGTACTTC.

This clonotype has at least ten counts. This chain uses TRBV28 with TRBJ2-7; 9 positions match TRBD1. CDR1 is MDHEN, CDR2 SYDVKM, per germline. The trim removed 5 bases at V and 4 bases at J, leaving 9 bases unmatched. This CDR3 contains 15 residues. CDR3: CASSQGQGRRYEQYF. CDR3 nucleotides: TGTGCCAGCAGTCAGGGACAGGGACGTCGGTACGAGCAGTACTTC. Variable domain in full (rest from reference TRBV28 and TRBJ2-7): DVKVTQSSRYLVKRTGEKVFLECVQDMDHENMFWYRQDPGLGLRLIYFSYDVKMKEKGDIPEGYSVSREKKERFSLILESASTNQTSMYLCASSQGQGRRYEQYFGPGTRLTVT.

The rearrangement joins TRBV7-2 to TRBJ2-7; TRBD1 aligns across 7 bases. V trimming: 1 base; J trimming: 1 base; junction bases outside the gene matches: 4. The CDR3 sequence is 15 residues long. Germline assignment: CDR1 SGHTA and CDR2 FQGNSA. The CDR3 loop is CASSLGDSVSYEQYF. The DNA of the CDR3 is TGTGCCAGCAGCTTAGGGGACAGCGTGTCCTACGAGCAGTACTTC.

This chain links TRBV12-3 or TRBV12-4 with TRBJ1-5, with no clear D. This CDR3 has 16 amino acids. Trimming left V 1 base short and J 1 base short, with 11 bases between. The CDR3 region has the DNA TGTGCCAGCAGTTTAGGGCCACTGGGGAGCAATCAGCCCCAGCATTTT. It translates to CASSLGPLGSNQPQHF.

The CDR3 here is CASSYEAFEAEAFF. The CDR3 region has the DNA TGTGCCAGCAGTTACGAGGCCTTTGAGGCTGAAGCTTTCTTT. The chain recombines TRBV6-5 with TRBJ1-1, with D unclear. Germline V gene lookup returns CDR1 MNHEY and CDR2 SVGAGI. This CDR3 has 14 amino acids. V dropped 2 bases and J dropped 6 bases, with 13 bases sitting between them.

J is TRBJ2-2 and V is TRBV7-6; no definite D call. V was cut by 4 bases and J by 5 bases, with 11 bases left in between. The CDR3 runs 14 residues. The germline CDR1 and CDR2 sequences are SGHVS and FNYEAQ. The CDR3 DNA reads as TGTGCCAGCAGCTCCGAATCGAGTACCGGGGAGCTGTTTTTT. Translated, it gives CASSSESSTGELFF.

This clonotype was recorded a few times. This sequence joins TRBV7-8 and TRBJ2-5; 8 nucleotides align to TRBD1. The CDR3 length is 17 residues. V lost 3 bases to trimming and J lost 4 bases; unmatched junction nucleotides: 13. The germline V gene encodes CDR1 SGHVS and CDR2 FQNEAQ. In DNA, the CDR3 is TGTGCCAGCAGCTTGTACAACCGGGACAGGCTGGGAGAGACCCAGTACTTC. It specifies CASSLYNRDRLGETQYF. The full variable domain, with the rest looked up from reference TRBV7-8 and TRBJ2-5, is GAGVSQSPRYKVAKRGQDVALRCDPISGHVSLFWYQQALGQGPEFLTYFQNEAQLDKSGLPSDRFFAERPEGSVSTLKIQRTQQEDSAVYLCASSLYNRDRLGETQYFGPGTRLLVL.

This chain links TRBV5-1 with TRBJ2-7; unclear D gene. Germline V gene lookup returns CDR1 SGHRS and CDR2 YFSETQ. CDR3 length: 14 amino acids. Trimming stripped 0 bases from V and 7 bases from J, with 14 bases between. This chain's CDR3 is CASSLEPVGWEQYF. The CDR3 nucleotides are TGCGCCAGCAGCTTGGAGCCAGTCGGGTGGGAGCAGTACTTC. Filled out from reference TRBV5-1 and TRBJ2-7, the complete variable domain reads KAGVTQTPRYLIKTRGQQVTLSCSPISGHRSVSWYQQTPGQGLQFLFEYFSETQRNKGNFPGRFSGRQFSNSRSEMNVSTLELGDSALYLCASSLEPVGWEQYFGPGTRLTVT.

This sequence joins TRBV6-6 and TRBJ1-2, with a tentative D call TRBD1 (5 bases). The CDR3 is 13 residues long. In germline, CDR1 is MNHNY, CDR2 SVGAGI (reference sequence). With 8 bases removed from V and 5 bases from J, the gap between germline ends came to 15 bases. CDR3 residues: CASYPRDLYGYTF. Written as DNA, the CDR3 is TGTGCCAGCTACCCTCGGGACCTGTATGGCTACACCTTC.